The 32 T cell receptor beta chains given below trace back to one sample, sequenced in a study of cytomegalovirus exposure and HLA in healthy donors (dated by TCRdb to about 2017). Libraries were built with the immunoSEQ multiplex PCR assay. The source is immuneACCESS, and TCRdb retained only in-frame sequences with V and J called. Part of the clones is not carried over; for the studies checked, unresolved V genes explain less than half of this, and the remainder is unexplained. For this sample there are fewer than 400,000 clones; 88% appear just once. The ten largest clones add up to approximately 0.9% of the sample. Sequencing was carried out using PBMCs. These TCRs come from a man aged 30-40 years in good health and CMV-seronegative.

DNA of the CDR3: TGTGCCATCTCCAGCACCGGGACAGGGGGGACCGGGGAGCTGTTTTTT. Protein product: CAISSTGTGGTGELFF. The chain joins TRBV10-3 to TRBJ2-2; 11 bases are shared with TRBD1. The germline V gene encodes CDR1 ENHRY and CDR2 SYGVKD. V was clipped by 8 bases and J by 5 bases; unmatched bases: 10. CDR3 size: 16 residues.

This clone was counted a few times. The chain is built from TRBV6-1 and TRBJ2-7; 10 positions agree with TRBD2. Unmatched junction bases numbered 8, after V lost 7 bases and J lost 2 bases. This CDR3 contains 15 residues. Per the germline V gene, CDR1 is MNHNS and CDR2 is SASEGT. The CDR3 DNA reads as TGTGCCAGCAAGACCGGGACTAGCGCAGCCTACGAGCAGTACTTC. This sequence encodes CASKTGTSAAYEQYF.

V usage is TRBV29-1 and J usage is TRBJ2-5; 7 positions agree with TRBD1. The CDR3 totals 16 residues. Germline V gives CDR1 SQVTM, CDR2 ANQGSEA. Trimming took 1 base from V and 0 from J; bases not matched to a gene: 8. CDR3 nucleotides: TGCAGCGTTGAAGGGCTCAGGGGGTCGTACCAAGAGACCCAGTACTTC. Protein sequence: CSVEGLRGSYQETQYF.

The chain carries TRBV29-1 and TRBJ1-2, with D possibly matching TRBD1 (6 bases). The CDR3 is 11 amino acids. CDR1 SQVTM and CDR2 ANQGSEA come from the germline V gene. Deletions cut 6 bases from V and 5 bases from J, with 10 bases between. CDR3 loop: CSVGGQYGYTF. The CDR3 DNA reads TGCAGCGTCGGGGGGCAATATGGCTACACCTTC.

This clone was seen only a few times. The rearrangement joins TRBV9 to TRBJ2-7; the D is unclear. V dropped 0 bases and J dropped 2 bases, with 6 bases sitting between them. Germline-derived CDR1 and CDR2 are SGDLS and YYNGEE. This CDR3 is 13 amino acids long. CDR3 in amino acids: CASSVGSTYEQYF. In DNA form, the CDR3 reads TGTGCCAGCAGCGTAGGGAGCACCTACGAGCAGTACTTC.

This chain joins TRBV14 and TRBJ1-5; unclear D gene. The CDR3 loop spans 15 amino acids. The germline CDR1 and CDR2 sequences are SGHDN and FVKESK. Trimming took 3 bases from V and 1 from J, leaving 10 bases between them. The CDR3 coding sequence is TGTGCCAGCAGCCACAACCCACAGAGCAATCAGCCCCAGCATTTT. Translated, it gives CASSHNPQSNQPQHF.

CDR3 nucleotide sequence: TGCGCCAGCAGCCAAACTAGTTTGGGGATCGAGCAGTTCTTC. Translating it yields CASSQTSLGIEQFF. The rearrangement links TRBV4-1 to TRBJ2-1; D is possibly TRBD2 (5 bases). V was shortened by 2 bases and J by 10 bases, with 15 bases between the two germline ends. This CDR3 has 14 amino acids. Germline V CDR1 and CDR2: MGHRA, YSYEKL.

This chain connects TRBV5-1 to TRBJ2-7, with a tentative D call TRBD2 (6 bases). Per the germline V gene, CDR1 is SGHRS and CDR2 is YFSETQ. Trimming left V 0 bases short and J 3 bases short, with 13 bases between. The CDR3 spans 15 residues. The DNA for the CDR3 is TGCGCCAGCAGCTTGGCGGGGACTGGGCTCTACGAGCAGTACTTC. Translation gives CASSLAGTGLYEQYF.

The rearrangement joins TRBV4-1 to TRBJ2-3; 7 bases are shared with TRBD2. V was pared by 0 bases and J by 2 bases, with 8 bases of the junction left unmatched. CDR3 length: 17 residues. CDR1 and CDR2 (germline): MGHRA, YSYEKL. CDR3 nucleotides: TGCGCCAGCAGCCAAGAGATAGACGGGGGGTACACAGATACGCAGTATTTT. This codes for CASSQEIDGGYTDTQYF.

The chain couples TRBV10-2 to TRBJ1-6; possibly TRBD1 for D (5 bases). The CDR3 extends over 15 amino acids. The germline V gene has CDR1 WSHSY and CDR2 SAAADI. V dropped 6 bases and J dropped 5 bases, with 14 bases sitting between them. CDR3 nucleotide sequence: TGCGCCAGCAGGGACGGCCAGGGCAATAATTCACCCCTCCACTTT. This encodes CASRDGQGNNSPLHF.

This chain uses TRBV5-4 with TRBJ2-3; possibly TRBD2 for D (6 bases). The germline gives CDR1 SGHNT, CDR2 YYREEE (reference sequence). V lost 1 base and J 3 bases, leaving 12 bases between the germline ends. The CDR3 is made up of 15 amino acids. This CDR3 is CASSLLRGGTDTQYF. The CDR3 coding sequence is TGTGCCAGCAGCTTGCTTCGTGGGGGGACAGATACGCAGTATTTT. The variable domain in full, completed from reference TRBV5-4 and TRBJ2-3, reads ETGVTQSPTHLIKTRGQQVTLRCSSQSGHNTVSWYQQALGQGPQFIFQYYREEENGRGNFPPRFSGLQFPNYSSELNVNALELDDSALYLCASSLLRGGTDTQYFGPGTRLTVL.

V and J are TRBV6-1 and TRBJ2-7; the D is unclear. The germline V gene encodes CDR1 MNHNS and CDR2 SASEGT. CDR3 length equals 11 residues. Deletions cut 7 bases from V and 3 bases from J, with 7 bases between. The CDR3 loop reads CASKHYYEQYF. CDR3 DNA sequence: TGTGCCAGCAAACACTACTACGAGCAGTACTTC.

The chain couples TRBV19 to TRBJ1-2; 8 bases align to TRBD1. This CDR3 is built from 15 residues. V shed 7 bases, J shed 4 bases, and the junction held 11 bases outside the gene matches. Per the germline V gene, CDR1 is LNHDA and CDR2 is SQIVND (reference sequence). The DNA of the CDR3 is TGTGCCAGTACCCCAAGGCAGGGGGCAAGCTATGGCTACACCTTC. Protein sequence: CASTPRQGASYGYTF.

V gene TRBV5-1 combines with J gene TRBJ2-3; a possible D gene is TRBD2 (6 bases). The V end was cut by 7 bases, the J end by 1 base, with 16 bases between. This CDR3 is built from 15 residues. The V gene's germline CDR1 is SGHRS and CDR2 YFSETQ. The chain's CDR3 is CASSEVGGGTDTQYF. The CDR3 DNA is TGCGCCAGCTCTGAGGTGGGGGGTGGCACAGATACGCAGTATTTT. Using reference TRBV5-1 and TRBJ2-3 for the parts outside the CDR3, the full variable domain is KAGVTQTPRYLIKTRGQQVTLSCSPISGHRSVSWYQQTPGQGLQFLFEYFSETQRNKGNFPGRFSGRQFSNSRSEMNVSTLELGDSALYLCASSEVGGGTDTQYFGPGTRLTVL.

The genes are TRBV4-3 and TRBJ1-2; TRBD1 is a possible D gene (6 bases). CDR1 is LGHNA and CDR2 is YSLEER in the germline V gene. The CDR3 has 15 residues. V lost 1 base, J lost 6 bases, and 15 bases lay in between. CDR3 nucleotide sequence: TGCGCCAGCAGCCAAGTGTGGGCAGGGGCTGATGGCTACACCTTC. Its protein is CASSQVWAGADGYTF.

This clone was observed once. The chain employs TRBV5-1 and TRBJ1-1, with 9 bases aligning to TRBD1. V trimming: 3 bases; J trimming: 0 bases; junction bases outside the gene matches: 3. This CDR3 has 15 residues. From germline, CDR1 is SGHRS and CDR2 YFSETQ. CDR3 coding DNA: TGCGCCAGCAGCTCCGGGGACAGGGTGAACACTGAAGCTTTCTTT. Translated, it gives CASSSGDRVNTEAFF.

The V call is TRBV6-5, the J call TRBJ2-3; 10 nucleotides line up with TRBD2. This CDR3 comprises 16 residues. V shed 0 bases and J 3 bases; nucleotides not matched to a gene: 3. Germline-derived CDR1 and CDR2 are MNHEY and SVGAGI. The CDR3 sequence is CASSYSLAGATDTQYF. CDR3 bases: TGTGCCAGCAGTTACTCGCTAGCGGGGGCGACAGATACGCAGTATTTT.

The V gene is TRBV9, the J gene TRBJ2-7; 9 positions agree with TRBD2. V was clipped by 4 bases and J by 5 bases; unmatched bases: 7. This CDR3 region has 14 residues. Germline assignment: CDR1 SGDLS and CDR2 YYNGEE. This CDR3 is CASSSSGGGNEQYF. Written as DNA, the CDR3 is TGTGCCAGCAGCAGTAGCGGGGGAGGGAACGAGCAGTACTTC.

The chain couples TRBV7-2 to TRBJ2-7; 13 bases line up with TRBD2. The V gene's germline CDR1 is SGHTA and CDR2 FQGNSA. Losses at the gene ends were 5 bases for V and 4 bases for J; bases not matched to a gene: 8. The CDR3 sequence is 16 residues long. The CDR3 here is CASSRTSGGAIYEQYF. CDR3 bases: TGTGCCAGCAGCCGAACTAGCGGGGGGGCTATTTACGAGCAGTACTTC.

This chain uses TRBV10-2 with TRBJ2-5; no firm D call. The CDR3 runs to 13 residues. Trimming took 6 bases from V and 4 from J, leaving 12 bases between them. CDR1 is WSHSY and CDR2 is SAAADI in the germline V gene. In nucleotides, the CDR3 is TGCGCCAGCAGAGCTGACATCTCAGAGACCCAGTACTTC. The encoded protein is CASRADISETQYF.

This rearrangement joins TRBV4-1 to TRBJ2-2, with unresolved D. The germline V gene encodes CDR1 MGHRA and CDR2 YSYEKL. The CDR3 extends over 16 amino acids. The V and J ends lost 4 bases and 1 base respectively, with 13 bases between them. This chain's CDR3 is CASSRTEIENTGELFF. The CDR3 bases are TGCGCCAGCAGCCGAACCGAGATTGAGAACACCGGGGAGCTGTTTTTT.

The CDR3 spells CASSQVSTVYEQYF. In nucleotides, the CDR3 is TGCGCCAGCAGCCAAGTGTCGACAGTCTACGAGCAGTACTTC. The chain joins TRBV4-1 to TRBJ2-7, with D tentatively TRBD1 (5 bases). Germline V CDR1 and CDR2: MGHRA, YSYEKL. V gave up 1 base and J gave up 3 bases, with 10 bases separating them. The length of the CDR3 is 14 residues.

This clone turned up a few times. The V gene is TRBV7-9, the J gene TRBJ1-1; 8 positions agree with TRBD1. J was trimmed by 1 base and V by 5 bases; bases with no gene match: 6. There are 15 residues in the CDR3. CDR1 and CDR2 from the germline V gene are SEHNR and FQNEAQ (reference sequence). CDR3 in amino acids: CASSVTGGTNTEAFF. The CDR3, as DNA: TGTGCCAGCAGCGTCACAGGGGGAACGAACACTGAAGCTTTCTTT.

The chain carries TRBV9 and TRBJ2-7, with D perhaps TRBD2 (5 bases). Trimming shortened V by 0 bases and J by 2 bases, and 9 bases separated the two germline ends. The CDR3 length is 14 residues. Germline V gene data show CDR1 as SGDLS and CDR2 as YYNGEE. CDR3 DNA: TGTGCCAGCAGCGTAGATTACGGGGCCTACGAGCAGTACTTC. Protein: CASSVDYGAYEQYF.

The count of this clone is one. J is TRBJ2-6 and V is TRBV4-1; D gene unclear. V lost 4 bases, J lost 0 bases, and 10 bases lay in between. The CDR3 sequence is 16 residues long. CDR1 MGHRA and CDR2 YSYEKL come from the germline V gene. CDR3 DNA: TGCGCCAGCAGCCTCCTGTGGAGCTCTGGGGCCAACGTCCTGACTTTC. This sequence encodes CASSLLWSSGANVLTF.

The CDR3 DNA is TGTGCCAGCAGCTTGCCGGGGGAAGATTACGAGCAGTACTTC. Its translation is CASSLPGEDYEQYF. The J gene is TRBJ2-7, the V gene TRBV5-6; D is perhaps TRBD2 (6 bases). Germline CDR1 and CDR2: SGHDT and YYEEEE. Trimming took off 1 base at V and 4 bases at J, with 12 bases between the two ends. The CDR3 is 14 residues long.

J is TRBJ2-2 and V is TRBV27, with TRBD2 matching 13 bases. After removal of 6 bases from V and 0 bases from J, the junction contained 1 base not matched to a gene. The CDR3 contains 16 residues. Germline V CDR1 and CDR2: MNHEY, SMNVEV (reference sequence). CDR3 DNA: TGTGCCAGCAGGACTAGCGGGGGGACGAACACCGGGGAGCTGTTTTTT. Translating gives CASRTSGGTNTGELFF.

Note on this clone: Different DNA sequences within this sample yield the same CDR3. The chain joins TRBV6-6 to TRBJ1-5; 8 bases are a match to TRBD1. Germline V gene data show CDR1 as MNHNY and CDR2 as SVGAGI (reference sequence). CDR3 length equals 15 residues. V was pared by 5 bases and J by 2 bases, with 5 bases of the junction left unmatched. CDR3 nucleotides: TGTGCCAGCAGTCCAGGGGGCTCGGGCAATCAGCCCCAGCATTTT. Its translation is CASSPGGSGNQPQHF.

The CDR3 sequence is CASSPDRGPNQPQHF. CDR3 DNA: TGTGCCAGCAGTCCCGACAGGGGACCCAATCAGCCCCAGCATTTT. The chain combines TRBV6-1 with TRBJ1-5, with 8 bases lining up with TRBD1. V trimming: 5 bases; J trimming: 3 bases; junction bases outside the gene matches: 6. The germline V gene encodes CDR1 MNHNS and CDR2 SASEGT. CDR3 size: 15 residues.

This clone has more than one count but fewer than ten. The gene calls are TRBV6-5 and TRBJ1-6; 10 nucleotides agree with TRBD1. V lost 6 bases, J lost 7 bases, and 3 bases stayed unmatched. The CDR3 consists of 14 residues. Germline lookup yields CDR1 MNHEY and CDR2 SVGAGI. CDR3 loop: CASRGTGENSPLHF. CDR3 DNA sequence: TGTGCCAGCAGAGGGACAGGGGAAAATTCACCCCTCCACTTT.

The rearrangement links TRBV5-5 to TRBJ2-4, with D possibly TRBD1 on 5 matching bases. V lost 2 bases, J lost 0 bases, and 12 bases lay in between. Germline lookup yields CDR1 SGHKS and CDR2 YYEKEE (reference sequence). The CDR3 length is 16 residues. This CDR3 reads CASSFTGDLAKNIQYF. The CDR3 region has the DNA TGTGCCAGCAGCTTCACAGGAGACTTAGCCAAAAACATTCAGTACTTC.

About this clone itself: Because the CDR3 is missing its conserved closing phenylalanine or tryptophan, this is likely a read error. The DNA is left out, because the CDR3 cannot be placed on it with certainty; the CDR3 is given as TCRdb lists it. V gene TRBV5-6 combines with J gene TRBJ1-1; TRBD1 is taken as the D call from the table, unchecked against the DNA. CDR1 is SGHDT, CDR2 YYEEEE, per germline. The CDR3 is 11 amino acids long, termini counted. This CDR3 is CASSFQGPIVL.